Here is one T cell receptor (beta chain) with its context. This record comes from a study of control samples from healthy donors and cancer patients. The repertoire was sequenced with immunoSEQ multiplex PCR; TCRdb's copy has only in-frame clones and lacks some. The repertoire includes fewer than 85,000 clones, around 93% of them detected once, and 2.8% sits in the top ten. The V end lost 3 bases, the J end lost 0 bases, and 6 bases lay between the germline ends. Germline loops: CDR1 SNHLY, CDR2 FYNNEI. This CDR3 is built from 15 residues. This rearrangement joins TRBV2 to TRBJ1-6; the D is unclear. Sequenced sample: blood. The clonotype was recovered from a woman in her twenties or thirties in good health. The CDR3 DNA follows: TGTGCCAGCAGTGAGGTCAGCTCCTATAATTCACCCCTCCACTTT. Translated: CASSEVSSYNSPLHF.